This entry features one TCR beta chain sequence. The antigen is unknown. The data are from a study of T-cell memory formation after mild COVID-19. General study points: For second-wave clones that peaked at day 37, SARS-CoV-2 specificity went unverified. Later expanders leaned CD4+, whereas clones that contracted between day 15 and 85 were balanced CD4/CD8. Memory from before infection featured some responding clones, which suggests cross-reactive memory joined.

Germline V gene data show CDR1 as SEHNR and CDR2 as FQNEAQ (reference sequence). Trimming took off 6 bases at V and 5 bases at J, with 9 bases between the two ends. The CDR3 loop spans 12 amino acids. TCR alpha and TCR beta cDNA libraries carrying sample barcodes and UMIs came from 5'RACE with constant-segment primers. One entry per CDR3 protein results from TCRdb running MiXCR on the 5' RACE reads. The data contain 380,000 or so distinct CDR3 sequences, 12% to 15% of them singletons. The specimen sequenced was PBMCs or a T cell subset sorted from them (not recorded which). The V gene is TRBV7-9, the J gene TRBJ2-3, with D possibly being TRBD2 (5 bases). This TCR was sampled from a man aged 18 to 35 who had mild COVID-19 (a few samples of this study predate the infection). Cell type and time point are not known. CDR3 coding DNA: TGTGCCAGCAGTGAGGGAAGAGATACGCAGTATTTT. Translating it yields CASSEGRDTQYF.